The 27 T cell receptor beta chains reported below all come from one sample, sequenced in a study of blood T cell repertoires in COVID-19. Sequencing used immunoSEQ multiplex PCR; TCRdb keeps in-frame clones, though not all of them. Among some 200,000 clones listed, around nine tenths were seen once. The sample taken for sequencing was peripheral blood. The receptors shown here come from a man between 18 and 29 years old with active or convalescent COVID-19.

The chain employs TRBV7-9 and TRBJ2-7, with TRBD1 matching 10 bases. From germline, CDR1 is SEHNR and CDR2 FQNEAQ (reference sequence). The CDR3 contains 13 residues. With V trimmed by 7 bases and J by 5 bases, 5 bases remained unmatched. In DNA form, the CDR3 reads TGTGCCAGCATGACAGGGGGCGCGAACGAGCAGTACTTC. It specifies CASMTGGANEQYF.

V gene TRBV19 combines with J gene TRBJ1-1, with D perhaps matching TRBD1 (5 bases). The CDR3 is made up of 13 amino acids. The germline V gene has CDR1 LNHDA and CDR2 SQIVND (reference sequence). The CDR3 sequence is CASGGSGTTEAFF. In DNA form, the CDR3 reads TGTGCTAGTGGGGGGAGCGGGACCACTGAAGCTTTCTTT. Full variable domain (outside the CDR3, taken from reference TRBV19 and TRBJ1-1): DGGITQSPKYLFRKEGQNVTLSCEQNLNHDAMYWYRQDPGQGLRLIYYSQIVNDFQKGDIAEGYSVSREKKESFPLTVTSAQKNPTAFYLCASGGSGTTEAFFGQGTRLTVV.

The CDR3 DNA sequence: TGTGCCAGCAGCTTTAACAGGAACACTGAAGCTTTCTTT. Encoded protein: CASSFNRNTEAFF. The rearrangement joins TRBV7-3 to TRBJ1-1, with D hard to call. Germline CDR1 SGHTA, CDR2 FQGTGA. The V and J ends lost 3 bases and 1 base respectively, with 6 bases between them. This CDR3 spans 13 amino acids.

The J gene is TRBJ1-6, the V gene TRBV25-1; D may be TRBD1 (5 bases). The CDR3 is made up of 16 amino acids. Germline values: CDR1 MGHDK, CDR2 SYGVNS. V lost 4 bases to trimming and J lost 5 bases, with 15 bases between them. The CDR3 sequence: CASSGAGRGNNSPLHF. CDR3 DNA: TGTGCCAGCAGTGGTGCTGGAAGGGGTAATAATTCACCCCTCCACTTT.

As DNA, the CDR3 is TGTGCCAGCACCCGACAGGGCTCGCATAACGAGCAGTACTTC. Encoded protein: CASTRQGSHNEQYF. This chain uses TRBV7-2 with TRBJ2-7; 7 bases are shared with TRBD1. In germline, CDR1 is SGHTA, CDR2 FQGNSA. With V trimmed by 7 bases and J by 5 bases, 11 bases remained unmatched. The CDR3 loop spans 14 amino acids.

V gene TRBV3-1 (or the pseudogene TRBV3-2) combines with J gene TRBJ2-6; 7 nucleotides line up with TRBD1. V lost 1 base to trimming and J lost 4 bases; unmatched junction nucleotides: 4. The CDR3 length is 16 residues. In germline, CDR1 is LGHDT, CDR2 YNNKEL (reference sequence). The CDR3 sequence is CASSQVTGVGANVLTF. The CDR3 DNA follows: TGTGCCAGCAGCCAAGTAACAGGGGTCGGGGCCAACGTCCTGACTTTC.

This sequence joins TRBV2 and TRBJ2-2; D unclear. Germline lookup yields CDR1 SNHLY and CDR2 FYNNEI. The CDR3 is 12 residues long. Trimming took 4 bases from V and 3 from J, leaving 3 bases between them. This CDR3 reads CASSGDTGELFF. The CDR3, as DNA: TGTGCCAGCAGTGGAGACACCGGGGAGCTGTTTTTT.

The chain joins TRBV7-2 to TRBJ1-5, with unresolved D. This CDR3 has 15 residues. Trimming removed 2 bases from V and 4 bases from J, with 12 bases in between. Germline V gene lookup returns CDR1 SGHTA and CDR2 FQGNSA. CDR3 nucleotide sequence: TGTGCCAGCAGCTTATGGGCAGCCCTAAATCAGCCCCAGCATTTT. Residues: CASSLWAALNQPQHF.

CDR3 loop: CASSVTIGGDGYTF. CDR3 DNA sequence: TGTGCCAGCAGCGTTACCATAGGGGGTGATGGCTACACCTTC. V usage is TRBV9 and J usage is TRBJ1-2; weak D call: TRBD1 (6 bases). V was pared by 2 bases and J by 6 bases, with 14 bases between. The CDR3 has 14 amino acids. Germline lookup yields CDR1 SGDLS and CDR2 YYNGEE.

The chain recombines TRBV28 with TRBJ2-3; D is unresolved. The CDR3 totals 19 residues. Germline V lookup: CDR1 MDHEN, CDR2 SYDVKM. Trimming removed 2 bases at V and 2 bases at J, with 23 bases between. The CDR3 DNA is TGTGCCAGCAGTTTAGTAGTAGAGGCTGTCGCCGAACTCACAGATACGCAGTATTTT. Its protein product is CASSLVVEAVAELTDTQYF. The full variable domain, with the rest looked up from reference TRBV28 and TRBJ2-3, is DVKVTQSSRYLVKRTGEKVFLECVQDMDHENMFWYRQDPGLGLRLIYFSYDVKMKEKGDIPEGYSVSREKKERFSLILESASTNQTSMYLCASSLVVEAVAELTDTQYFGPGTRLTVL.

J is TRBJ2-5 and V is TRBV4-3; 7 bases align to TRBD2. Germline V lookup: CDR1 LGHNA, CDR2 YSLEER. The junction had 7 bases not matched to a gene; V was cut back by 1 base and J by 5 bases. CDR3 length equals 15 residues. Written as DNA, the CDR3 is TGCGCCAGCAGCCAAGGATTCGTGGGGGGGGAGACCCAGTACTTC. It yields the protein CASSQGFVGGETQYF.

The chain joins TRBV19 to TRBJ2-3; possibly TRBD2 for D (5 bases). Per germline, CDR1 LNHDA and CDR2 SQIVND (reference sequence). This CDR3 spans 16 amino acids. Trimming left V 3 bases short and J 1 base short, with 14 bases between. The CDR3 protein is CASSIIRVGGTDTQYF. CDR3 DNA: TGTGCCAGTAGTATCATCCGGGTGGGAGGCACAGATACGCAGTATTTT.

This clone was observed once. The chain couples TRBV2 to TRBJ2-5, with 10 bases lining up with TRBD2. V lost 8 bases and J lost 4; bases outside the gene matches: 1. This CDR3 spans 12 amino acids. The germline CDR1 and CDR2 sequences are SNHLY and FYNNEI. This CDR3 is CASRTSGETQYF. CDR3 sequence (DNA): TGTGCCAGCCGGACTAGCGGAGAGACCCAGTACTTC.

The rearrangement joins TRBV2 to TRBJ1-5; D uncertain. The CDR3 length is 14 residues. The V end was cut by 3 bases, the J end by 5 bases, with 11 bases between. CDR1 is SNHLY, CDR2 FYNNEI, per germline. CDR3: CASSERVFDQPQHF. The CDR3 DNA follows: TGTGCCAGCAGTGAGCGGGTATTTGATCAGCCCCAGCATTTT.

The chain carries TRBV5-4 and TRBJ2-5; a weak D match, TRBD2 (6 bases). Germline CDR1 SGHNT, CDR2 YYREEE (reference sequence). V dropped 6 bases and J dropped 1 base, with 10 bases sitting between them. The CDR3 spans 13 residues. CDR3: CASKEGTQETQYF. In nucleotides, the CDR3 is TGTGCCAGCAAGGAGGGGACCCAAGAGACCCAGTACTTC.

The V and J genes are TRBV5-1 and TRBJ2-5, with D unresolved. Germline assignment: CDR1 SGHRS and CDR2 YFSETQ. The V end was cut by 4 bases, the J end by 5 bases, with 15 bases between. The CDR3 has 14 residues. The DNA for the CDR3 is TGCGCCAGCAGCCGTGCTGACTCGACGGAGACCCAGTACTTC. The encoded protein is CASSRADSTETQYF.

The sample holds a few counts of this clone. The CDR3: CASWTGVGGYTF. The CDR3 nucleotides read TGCGCCAGCTGGACAGGGGTTGGCGGCTACACCTTC. The V and J genes are TRBV10-1 and TRBJ1-2, with 9 nucleotides matching TRBD1. V trimming: 8 bases; J trimming: 8 bases; junction bases outside the gene matches: 6. CDR3 length: 12 amino acids. CDR1 and CDR2 (germline): WNHNN, SYGVQD (reference sequence).

This chain links TRBV7-8 with TRBJ1-5; a possible D gene is TRBD1 (5 bases). There are 15 residues in the CDR3. Germline-derived CDR1 and CDR2 are SGHVS and FQNEAQ. The V and J ends lost 2 bases and 5 bases respectively, with 13 bases between them. CDR3 nucleotides: TGTGCCAGCAGCTTATACGGGACTGACGATCAGCCCCAGCATTTT. Residues: CASSLYGTDDQPQHF.

Here the CDR3 reads CSLWTSGGSQETQYF. CDR3 DNA sequence: TGCAGCTTATGGACTAGCGGGGGGTCCCAAGAGACCCAGTACTTC. The genes are TRBV29-1 and TRBJ2-5, with TRBD2 identical over 14 bases. Germline CDR1 is SQVTM and CDR2 is ANQGSEA. This CDR3 has 15 amino acids. Trimming removed 8 bases from V and 1 base from J; junction bases left unmatched: 6. The variable domain in full, completed from reference TRBV29-1 and TRBJ2-5, reads SAVISQKPSRDICQRGTSLTIQCQVDSQVTMMFWYRQQPGQSLTLIATANQGSEATYESGFVIDKFPISRPNLTFSTLTVSNMSPEDSSIYLCSLWTSGGSQETQYFGPGTRLLVL.

This clone was counted a single time. This chain joins TRBV6-2 or TRBV6-3 and TRBJ2-1; TRBD1 is a possible D gene (7 bases). Germline V gene sequence: CDR1 MNHEY, CDR2 SVGEGT. The length of the CDR3 is 15 residues. Trimming took off 6 bases at V and 9 bases at J, with 21 bases between the two ends. The CDR3 nucleotides read TGTGCCAGCAGCCCCTTGGAGGGGGCTCGAGCTGAGCAGTTCTTC. This encodes CASSPLEGARAEQFF.

The chain employs TRBV2 and TRBJ2-1; the match to TRBD2 covers 10 bases. The V gene's germline CDR1 is SNHLY and CDR2 FYNNEI. The CDR3 runs 14 residues. Germline trimming cut 5 bases from V and 3 bases from J; bases unmatched to any gene: 1. CDR3 in amino acids: CASSLAGDYNEQFF. The CDR3 bases are TGTGCCAGCAGTCTAGCGGGGGACTACAATGAGCAGTTCTTC. The variable domain in full, completed from reference TRBV2 and TRBJ2-1, reads EPEVTQTPSHQVTQMGQEVILRCVPISNHLYFYWYRQILGQKVEFLVSFYNNEISEKSEIFDDQFSVERPDGSNFTLKIRSTKLEDSAMYFCASSLAGDYNEQFFGPGTRLTVL.

The chain carries TRBV7-9 and TRBJ1-1; tentatively, D is TRBD1 (6 bases). CDR1 is SEHNR and CDR2 is FQNEAQ in the germline V gene (reference sequence). This CDR3 has 13 amino acids. V shed 6 bases and J shed 1 base, with 9 bases lying between them. The CDR3 nucleotides read TGTGCCAGCAGATTACAGGGGAACACTGAAGCTTTCTTT. It specifies CASRLQGNTEAFF.

The chain combines TRBV7-2 with TRBJ1-1, with TRBD1 as a possible D gene (5 bases). V lost 5 bases and J lost 3, with 13 bases in between. The CDR3 is 14 residues long. Germline V gene lookup returns CDR1 SGHTA and CDR2 FQGNSA. CDR3 amino acids: CASSARTGDTEAFF. CDR3 bases: TGTGCCAGCAGCGCCCGTACAGGTGACACTGAAGCTTTCTTT.

The chain carries TRBV24-1 and TRBJ2-1; 13 nucleotides agree with TRBD2. Trimming at V came to 2 bases and at J to 8 bases, leaving 11 bases not matched to a gene. The CDR3 has 18 amino acids. Germline CDR1 is KGHDR and CDR2 is SFDVKD. CDR3 in DNA: TGTGCCACCAGTGATTCAACCGGGACTAGCGGGAATGGCGATGAGCAGTTCTTC. Translation gives CATSDSTGTSGNGDEQFF.

This clone was observed once. This chain joins TRBV19 and TRBJ2-1; TRBD2 aligns across 13 bases. V lost 8 bases, J lost 3 bases, and 13 bases stayed unmatched. Germline CDR1 reads LNHDA; CDR2 reads SQIVND (reference sequence). CDR3 length equals 18 residues. Here the CDR3 DNA reads TGTGCCAGTTCTAATCTCCGGACTAGCGGGGGATACTACAATGAGCAGTTCTTC. Residues: CASSNLRTSGGYYNEQFF.

As to this clone: One end of the junction does not line up with germline, which may come from a read error. J is TRBJ2-2 and V is TRBV4-1; TRBD2 matches 7 bases. This CDR3 has 15 residues. Germline V CDR1 and CDR2: MGHRA, YSYEKL. CDR3 sequence: CARSPLGGSNWELFF. The CDR3 nucleotides are TGCGCCCGCAGCCCCCTGGGGGGGAGTAATTGGGAGCTGTTTTTT.

This sequence joins TRBV10-3 and TRBJ1-2; D remains ambiguous. CDR1 and CDR2 (germline): ENHRY, SYGVKD. Trimming took 3 bases from V and 10 from J, leaving 9 bases between them. CDR3 length: 11 amino acids. The CDR3 DNA follows: TGTGCCATCAGTGATTACAGTGACTACACCTTC. It codes for CAISDYSDYTF.